The rows below give T cell receptor beta chains drawn from one sample of a study of technical replicates of blood from a handful of donors. Clones were sequenced by immunoSEQ multiplex PCR, and TCRdb holds only the in-frame ones, with some missing. The repertoire holds about 100,000 clones, approximately 96% seen once, with 0.24% in the top ten. Source material: T cells isolated from PBMCs. These TCRs come from a human donor in good health. Both conserved end residues are part of each CDR3. A D gene is named only where the DNA matches it firmly. The size entry is marked missing in some rows and otherwise reads once, few, many or a size class.

CDR3 DNA | CDR3 protein | J gene | clone size | V gene | D gene
TGTGCCAGCGCTAGCGGGGGGGGGTGGGAGCAGTACTTC | CASASGGGWEQYF | TRBJ2-7 | - | TRBV6-5 | TRBD2
TGTGCCATCAGTGACCCCCTTCTAGCGGCGTCAGATACGCAGTATTTT | CAISDPLLAASDTQYF | TRBJ2-3 | - | TRBV10-3 | TRBD2
TGTGCCAGCAGCTTAGATGGCGGGCCTAGCACAGATACGCAGTATTTT | CASSLDGGPSTDTQYF | TRBJ2-3 | - | TRBV7-9 | -
TGTGCCAGTAGTATCCTCCCAGCGGTCTACAATGAGCAGTTCTTC | CASSILPAVYNEQFF | TRBJ2-1 | - | TRBV19 | -
TGTGCCAGCAGCTTGGAAGTTATGTCCGAGTACTACGAGCAGTACTTC | CASSLEVMSEYYEQYF | TRBJ2-7 | - | TRBV5-5 | -
TGTGCCAGCAGTTACCAGGGGTTGAACACTGAAGCTTTCTTT | CASSYQGLNTEAFF | TRBJ1-1 | - | TRBV6-5 | -
TGTGCCAGCAGCATATGGACAGAGAACACCGGGGAGCTGTTTTTT | CASSIWTENTGELFF | TRBJ2-2 | once | TRBV6-1 | -
TGCAGTGCGGTTAGCTACGAGCAGTACTTC | CSAVSYEQYF | TRBJ2-7 | - | TRBV20-1 | -
TGTGCCAGCAGTGAATACGGACAGTTCTATGGCTACACCTTC | CASSEYGQFYGYTF | TRBJ1-2 | - | TRBV25-1 | -
TGTGCCAGCAGTCCAGGGGGTACCTACAATGAGCAGTTCTTC | CASSPGGTYNEQFF | TRBJ2-1 | - | TRBV27 | TRBD1
TGCGCCAGCAGCTTGGTATTTAGGGGAGGCTCCTACGAGCAGTACTTC | CASSLVFRGGSYEQYF | TRBJ2-7 | - | TRBV5-1 | -
TGTGCCAGCAGCTTGTATGAGGAGCTGCCCGCCTACGAGCAGTACTTC | CASSLYEELPAYEQYF | TRBJ2-7 | - | TRBV5-6 | -
TGTGCCAGCAGTCTATCCCCGGGGAGTGTTATCGCTGAAGCTTTCTTT | CASSLSPGSVIAEAFF | TRBJ1-1 | - | TRBV27 | -
TGTGCCACCGCCCCGGTGTCCAGGGGCGCGAAAGGGGCCAACGTCCTGACTTTC | CATAPVSRGAKGANVLTF | TRBJ2-6 | - | TRBV27 | -
TGTGCCAGCCGCCCGGACAGGGGTGGCTACACCTTC | CASRPDRGGYTF | TRBJ1-2 | - | TRBV11-2 | TRBD1
TGTGCCAGCAGCCAGATGGCATCCCTAGAAGATGAAAAACTGTTTTTT | CASSQMASLEDEKLFF | TRBJ1-4 | - | TRBV14 | -
TGTGCCAGCAGCTGGGCCCGGGGGGTGGCGACCGGGGAGCTGTTTTTT | CASSWARGVATGELFF | TRBJ2-2 | - | TRBV11-3 | TRBD2